What follows is one T cell receptor beta chain and its context. Its antigen is not known. This record comes from a study of T cells in tumors after PD-1 blockade. Overall study context: Either cemiplimab 350 mg every 2 weeks or pembrolizumab 200 mg every 3 weeks was given. Blood samples averaged around 120,000 templates (range roughly 24,679-270,000) and 36,536 unique clonotypes. The study's findings and limits: Peripheral recruitment is suggested, as some novel exhausted tumor clones were in pre-treatment blood.

Trimming removed 3 bases at V and 8 bases at J, with 10 bases between. The CDR3 length is 13 residues. From germline, CDR1 is LGHNT and CDR2 FRNRAP. Sequencing used immunoSEQ multiplex PCR; TCRdb keeps in-frame clones, though not all of them. The sample gives some 18,000 clones, 81% of which show up once; more than 20% is in the top ten. Material: PBMCs, obtained after anti-PD-1 therapy. V and J are TRBV12-5 and TRBJ1-4; D might be TRBD1 (6 bases). The clonotype was recovered from a human donor with advanced basal cell or squamous cell carcinoma (not recorded which). CDR3 loop: CASGLQGGEKLFF. CDR3 nucleotide sequence: TGTGCTAGTGGTTTACAGGGAGGGGAAAAACTGTTTTTT.